The 10 T cell receptor beta chains presented below share a single source sample, sequenced in a study of OX40 agonist ivuxolimab in advanced cancers. Profiling relied on immunoSEQ multiplex PCR, and the TCRdb table lists in-frame clones only, not all of them. The table lists about 42,000 clones, roughly 84% of them singletons. The material sequenced was CD4+ or CD8+ T cells sorted from blood, taken in a trial of the OX40 agonist ivuxolimab. These receptors all stem from an adult with an advanced solid tumor such as melanoma, head and neck, liver or kidney cancer.

The chain is built from TRBV2 and TRBJ1-2, with TRBD1 matching over 8 bases. The CDR3 covers 16 residues. The V and J ends lost 4 bases and 3 bases, in that order; junction bases with no gene match: 10. Germline V gene lookup returns CDR1 SNHLY and CDR2 FYNNEI. CDR3 protein: CASSGSQGAMDYGYTF. DNA of the CDR3: TGTGCCAGCAGTGGTTCGCAGGGGGCAATGGACTATGGCTACACCTTC.

This rearrangement joins TRBV13 to TRBJ2-3, with 9 bases fitting TRBD2. The germline V gene encodes CDR1 PRHDT and CDR2 FYEKMQ (reference sequence). V dropped 7 bases and J dropped 8; count of bases not matched to a gene: 16. The CDR3 extends over 16 amino acids. CDR3 sequence: CASTSLAGRVSATQYF. The DNA for the CDR3 is TGTGCCAGCACCTCCCTAGCGGGGAGGGTTAGTGCTACGCAGTATTTT.

The V and J genes are TRBV28 and TRBJ1-2; 7 positions agree with TRBD1. The CDR3 is 16 amino acids. The germline V gene encodes CDR1 MDHEN and CDR2 SYDVKM. The V gene end was trimmed by 5 bases and the J gene end by 3 bases; junction bases not matched to a gene: 12. CDR3: CASSLYHRGLDYGYTF. CDR3 nucleotide sequence: TGTGCCAGCAGTCTATACCACAGGGGTTTAGACTATGGCTACACCTTC.

J is TRBJ1-3 and V is TRBV5-5; D ambiguous. Trimming shortened V by 4 bases and J by 4 bases, and 6 bases separated the two germline ends. The CDR3 length is 12 residues. Germline CDR1 and CDR2: SGHKS and YYEKEE (reference sequence). The CDR3 nucleotides are TGTGCCAGCAGCGAAAACGGAAACACCATATATTTT. The encoded protein is CASSENGNTIYF.

This clone was counted only a few times. The chain uses TRBV14 and TRBJ1-2; D gene ambiguous. Germline values: CDR1 SGHDN, CDR2 FVKESK. V gave up 1 base and J gave up 5 bases, with 8 bases separating them. This CDR3 has 13 amino acids. The chain's CDR3 is CASSQGGLYGYTF. The CDR3, as DNA: TGTGCCAGCAGCCAAGGAGGGTTGTATGGCTACACCTTC.

This clone appeared once. V gene TRBV9 combines with J gene TRBJ1-2; tentative D call: TRBD1 (6 bases). This CDR3 is 15 amino acids long. Germline CDR1 is SGDLS and CDR2 is YYNGEE. The V gene lost 0 bases and the J gene lost 4 bases, with 13 bases spanning the gap. The DNA of the CDR3 is TGTGCCAGCAGCGTAGAAGCAGGGGCGGTCTATGGCTACACCTTC. Translating it yields CASSVEAGAVYGYTF.

V and J are TRBV6-5 and TRBJ2-3; the D gene is possibly TRBD1 (5 bases). This CDR3 spans 13 amino acids. The germline V gene has CDR1 MNHEY and CDR2 SVGAGI. Trimming left V 5 bases short and J 3 bases short, with 9 bases between. The CDR3 reads CASSRRQTDTQYF. CDR3 in DNA: TGTGCCAGCAGTCGGCGACAGACAGATACGCAGTATTTT.

This sequence joins TRBV7-8 and TRBJ2-1; 9 nucleotides agree with TRBD2. This CDR3 has 15 residues. J lost 4 bases, V lost 2 bases, and 3 bases had no gene match. Germline assignment: CDR1 SGHVS and CDR2 FQNEAQ. CDR3 region: CASSLSGGQYNEQFF. In DNA, the CDR3 is TGTGCCAGCAGCTTAAGCGGGGGGCAATACAATGAGCAGTTCTTC.

The chain links TRBV14 to TRBJ2-1; 10 bases line up with TRBD2. The CDR3 totals 15 residues. Germline CDR1 SGHDN, CDR2 FVKESK. Trimming at V came to 6 bases and at J to 2 bases, leaving 4 bases not matched to a gene. As DNA, the CDR3 is TGTGCCAGCAGGGCTAGCGGGAGAACCTACAATGAGCAGTTCTTC. Protein sequence: CASRASGRTYNEQFF.

This clone was observed a few times. This chain joins TRBV6-5 and TRBJ1-2, with D perhaps matching TRBD1 (5 bases). Trimming shortened V by 2 bases and J by 4 bases, and 8 bases separated the two germline ends. Looked up from germline, CDR1 is MNHEY and CDR2 is SVGAGI. This CDR3 contains 13 residues. The CDR3 region is CASSYGASYGYTF. CDR3 nucleotides: TGTGCCAGCAGTTACGGGGCCTCCTATGGCTACACCTTC.